One sample yielded the 9 T cell receptor beta chains listed below, sequenced in a study of post-analysis software for immune sequencing data. Broader study findings: Patients showed TRBV5-6, TRBV5-1 and TRBV20-1 among five TRBV segments more frequent than in controls.

Incorporated into the TCR beta cDNA libraries were unique molecular identifiers, which served to reduce PCR and sequencing biases. TCRdb called the PCR reads again in MiXCR, with one record for every CDR3 protein. Among about 260,000 distinct CDR3 sequences listed, approximately 34% were seen once. No antigen is known for these receptors. Sequenced material: blood. The receptors come from a girl between 5 and 17 years old with multiple sclerosis.

This clonotype has a handful of counts. This chain links TRBV20-1 with TRBJ2-1; 7 bases align to TRBD2. The CDR3 is 14 amino acids. V lost 5 bases, J lost 3 bases, and 7 bases stayed unmatched. Germline V lookup: CDR1 DFQATT, CDR2 SNEGSKA (reference sequence). CDR3 protein: CSARTQRDYNEQFF. The DNA for the CDR3 is TGCAGTGCTCGTACCCAGCGGGACTACAATGAGCAGTTCTTC.

Concerning this clonotype: A much bigger clone sits one base away, suggesting this may be a read error. The chain carries TRBV5-1 and TRBJ2-7, with TRBD1 identical over 9 bases. V was pared by 7 bases and J by 0 bases, with 14 bases of the junction left unmatched. The CDR3 runs to 17 residues. The germline V gene has CDR1 SGHRS and CDR2 YFSETQ. The CDR3 protein is CASGWRFRDRDSYEQYF. CDR3 coding DNA: TGCGCCAGCGGCTGGAGGTTCCGGGACAGGGACTCCTACGAGCAGTACTTC.

This clonotype was seen only once. V is TRBV3-1 and J is TRBJ1-1; D gene uncertain. V was clipped by 4 bases and J by 1 base, with 10 bases between them. Germline lookup yields CDR1 LGHDT and CDR2 YNNKEL (reference sequence). The length of the CDR3 is 14 residues. CDR3 region: CASSPLPRNTEAFF. CDR3 nucleotide sequence: TGTGCCAGCAGCCCCCTACCAAGGAACACTGAAGCTTTCTTT.

This clonotype showed up many times. V is TRBV28 and J is TRBJ2-6; D is perhaps TRBD1 or TRBD2 (7 bases each). Trimming shortened V by 2 bases and J by 1 base, and 12 bases separated the two germline ends. The CDR3 covers 17 residues. Per the germline V gene, CDR1 is MDHEN and CDR2 is SYDVKM. The CDR3 loop is CASSLQGEGSGANVLTF. The CDR3 region has the DNA TGTGCCAGCAGTTTACAGGGGGAGGGATCTGGGGCCAACGTCCTGACTTTC.

Turning to this clonotype: A read error may explain this, as a much larger clone is one base away. The rearrangement uses TRBV6-1 and TRBJ1-4; no clear D gene. CDR1 and CDR2 from the germline V gene are MNHNS and SASEGT. The CDR3 is 15 residues long. The germline V and J ends were trimmed by 1 base and 7 bases, with 13 bases remaining between them. CDR3 loop: CASSEGFGLGEKLFF. The CDR3 DNA sequence: TGTGCCAGCAGTGAAGGATTTGGGTTGGGTGAAAAACTGTTTTTT.

For this clonotype: A clone one base away is much larger, so this may be a read error. The chain is built from TRBV18 and TRBJ2-5; TRBD2 might be the D (6 bases). V gave up 3 bases and J gave up 11 bases, with 22 bases separating them. Germline V gene lookup returns CDR1 KGHSH and CDR2 LQKENI. The CDR3 is 15 amino acids. CDR3 nucleotide sequence: TGTGCCAGCTCACCCATTCTAGCGAGTAACGCAGAGCAGTACTTC. It specifies CASSPILASNAEQYF.

The chain joins TRBV2 to TRBJ2-1; no clear D. The germline V and J ends were trimmed by 4 bases and 11 bases, with 15 bases remaining between them. The germline CDR1 and CDR2 sequences are SNHLY and FYNNEI. There are 13 residues in the CDR3. The CDR3: CASSAHTTRKQFF. In nucleotides, the CDR3 is TGTGCCAGCAGTGCCCATACTACGCGCAAGCAGTTCTTC.

The chain employs TRBV29-1 and TRBJ2-1; 7 nucleotides match TRBD1. Looked up from germline, CDR1 is SQVTM and CDR2 is ANQGSEA. Losses at the gene ends were 6 bases for V and 6 bases for J; bases not matched to a gene: 5. This CDR3 has 12 residues. DNA of the CDR3: TGCAGCGTCCTGCGGACAGGCAATGAGCAGTTCTTC. Its translation: CSVLRTGNEQFF.

This clonotype was observed at least ten times. The rearrangement joins TRBV7-8 to TRBJ2-1; D is uncertain. With 1 base removed from V and 10 bases from J, the gap between germline ends came to 8 bases. This CDR3 region has 12 residues. Germline V CDR1 and CDR2: SGHVS, FQNEAQ. This chain's CDR3 is CASSLVLKEQFF. Written as DNA, the CDR3 is TGTGCCAGCAGCTTAGTCCTAAAGGAGCAGTTCTTC. The whole variable domain, remainder taken from reference TRBV7-8 and TRBJ2-1, is GAGVSQSPRYKVAKRGQDVALRCDPISGHVSLFWYQQALGQGPEFLTYFQNEAQLDKSGLPSDRFFAERPEGSVSTLKIQRTQQEDSAVYLCASSLVLKEQFFGPGTRLTVL.